This T cell receptor (beta chain) was captured in a study of cytomegalovirus exposure and HLA in healthy donors. Likely unrecorded immune exposures existed in these nominally healthy donors. V dropped 2 bases and J dropped 7; count of bases not matched to a gene: 7. The CDR3 sequence is 16 residues long. CDR1 and CDR2 from the germline V gene are MNHEY and SVGAGI. The primer mix had 60 Vbeta and 13 Jbeta primers. Authors' analysis steps: Later analysis identified 88 million or so unique TCR beta chains, around 10 million shared. Data came from immunoSEQ multiplex PCR; TCRdb stores just in-frame clones and leaves some out. The V and J calls and clone size were taken over from that table, and D and trimming were inferred from the DNA. In all, the sample yields 200,000 to 250,000 clones.

This TCR came from a woman aged 25 to 45 in good health and CMV-seropositive. The chain joins TRBV6-5 to TRBJ2-1, with 11 bases aligning to TRBD2. The sequencing sample was made of PBMCs. CDR3 amino acids: CASSYTIAGGPNEQFF. CDR3 nucleotides: TGTGCCAGCAGTTACACCATAGCGGGGGGGCCAAATGAGCAGTTCTTC.